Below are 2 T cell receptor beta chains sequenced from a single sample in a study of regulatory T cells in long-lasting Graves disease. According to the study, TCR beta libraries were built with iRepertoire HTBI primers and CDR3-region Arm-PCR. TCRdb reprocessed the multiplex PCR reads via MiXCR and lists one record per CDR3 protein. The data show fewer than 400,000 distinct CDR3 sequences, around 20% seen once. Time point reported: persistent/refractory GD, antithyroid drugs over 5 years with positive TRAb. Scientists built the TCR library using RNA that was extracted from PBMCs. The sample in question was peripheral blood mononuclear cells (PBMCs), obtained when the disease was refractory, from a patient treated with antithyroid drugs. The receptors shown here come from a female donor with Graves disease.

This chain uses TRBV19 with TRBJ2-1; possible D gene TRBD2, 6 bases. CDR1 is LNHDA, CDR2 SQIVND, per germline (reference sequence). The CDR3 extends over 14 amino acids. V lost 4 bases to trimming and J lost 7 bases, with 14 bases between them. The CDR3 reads CASSTSGAGNEQFF. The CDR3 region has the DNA TGTGCCAGTAGTACTTCGGGAGCCGGGAATGAGCAGTTCTTC.

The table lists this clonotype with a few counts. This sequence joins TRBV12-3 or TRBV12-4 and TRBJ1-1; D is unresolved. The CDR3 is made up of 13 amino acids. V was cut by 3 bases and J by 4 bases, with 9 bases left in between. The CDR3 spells CASSFAAATEAFF. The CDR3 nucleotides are TGTGCCAGCAGTTTCGCGGCGGCCACTGAAGCTTTCTTT.